The 10 T cell receptor beta chains in this list originate from one sample, sequenced in a study of blood T cell repertoires in COVID-19 (dated by TCRdb to 2019 to 2021). Receptors were amplified or captured by the immunoSEQ multiplex PCR assay. In its TCRdb copy, this immuneACCESS table keeps in-frame sequences only and misses some clones. Where compared with another copy, unresolved V genes explain less than half of these, and the others have no known cause. The sample table lists some 30,000 clones, more than 75% of them with a count of one. Jointly, the top ten make up roughly two fifths of the sample. Specimen: peripheral blood. Every receptor here comes from a human donor in a cohort sampled during active COVID-19.

The genes are TRBV5-6 and TRBJ1-5; TRBD1 aligns across 7 bases. Germline CDR1 SGHDT, CDR2 YYEEEE. The V and J ends lost 1 base and 6 bases, in that order; junction bases with no gene match: 13. This CDR3 comprises 17 residues. The CDR3 DNA reads as TGTGCCAGCAGCTTGTGGGATTGGGACAGATTAGGTCAGCCCCAGCATTTT. This sequence encodes CASSLWDWDRLGQPQHF.

This clone appeared once. The chain carries TRBV18 and TRBJ2-7; 10 bases match TRBD1. In germline, CDR1 is KGHSH, CDR2 LQKENI. Trimming took 3 bases from V and 6 from J; bases not matched to a gene: 5. This CDR3 is 14 amino acids long. CDR3 nucleotide sequence: TGTGCCAGCTCACCGAGACAGGGGGCAAGCGAGCAGTACTTC. Its protein product is CASSPRQGASEQYF.

J is TRBJ2-7 and V is TRBV19, with no clear D. Per the germline V gene, CDR1 is LNHDA and CDR2 is SQIVND (reference sequence). This CDR3 spans 14 amino acids. Deletions cut 2 bases from V and 1 base from J, with 9 bases between. The chain's CDR3 is CASSIRRLSYEQYF. DNA for the CDR3: TGTGCCAGTAGTATACGGCGGTTATCCTACGAGCAGTACTTC.

The rearrangement links TRBV6-1 to TRBJ1-1; the match to TRBD1 covers 8 bases. The V gene's germline CDR1 is MNHNS and CDR2 SASEGT. CDR3 length: 14 residues. V shed 1 base, J shed 8 bases, and the junction held 6 bases outside the gene matches. CDR3 DNA sequence: TGTGCCAGCAGTGAAGGGGGGACAGGCCTCGAAGCTTTCTTT. Protein product: CASSEGGTGLEAFF.

The chain employs TRBV24-1 and TRBJ2-2; D is unresolved. The CDR3 has 12 amino acids. Germline lookup yields CDR1 KGHDR and CDR2 SFDVKD. V was pared by 6 bases and J by 2 bases, with 3 bases between. The CDR3 region is CATSTNTGELFF. Written as DNA, the CDR3 is TGTGCCACCAGTACAAACACCGGGGAGCTGTTTTTT.

The CDR3 spells CATAKLNEQYF. Here the CDR3 DNA reads TGTGCCACCGCGAAACTTAACGAGCAGTACTTC. The chain links TRBV27 to TRBJ2-7; D call uncertain. The germline V and J ends were trimmed by 10 bases and 5 bases, with 12 bases remaining between them. CDR3 size: 11 residues. Per germline, CDR1 MNHEY and CDR2 SMNVEV (reference sequence).

J is TRBJ2-7 and V is TRBV28; unclear D gene. Germline loops: CDR1 MDHEN, CDR2 SYDVKM. With 1 base removed from V and 2 bases from J, the gap between germline ends came to 12 bases. CDR3 size: 15 residues. The CDR3 protein is CASSLLAEFPYEQYF. The CDR3 DNA sequence: TGTGCCAGCAGTTTATTGGCAGAATTCCCCTACGAGCAGTACTTC.

The V gene is TRBV7-2, the J gene TRBJ1-4; the D gene is possibly TRBD1 (5 bases). The germline V gene has CDR1 SGHTA and CDR2 FQGNSA. V gave up 0 bases and J gave up 15 bases, with 17 bases separating them. This CDR3 contains 14 residues. Written as DNA, the CDR3 is TGTGCCAGCAGCTTAGCAGATAGTGGAACAGGTGTGTTTTTT. It yields the protein CASSLADSGTGVFF.

The rearrangement joins TRBV5-4 to TRBJ2-3; possibly TRBD2 for D (5 bases). V shed 2 bases and J shed 3 bases, with 7 bases lying between them. The CDR3 is made up of 13 amino acids. Germline V lookup: CDR1 SGHNT, CDR2 YYREEE (reference sequence). CDR3 in amino acids: CASSFWETDTQYF. CDR3 nucleotides: TGTGCCAGCAGCTTCTGGGAGACAGATACGCAGTATTTT.

The J gene is TRBJ2-7, the V gene TRBV12-3 or TRBV12-4; D is uncertain. V was trimmed by 4 bases and J by 6 bases, leaving 10 bases between them. The CDR3 length is 12 residues. The CDR3 coding sequence is TGTGCCAGCAGTTCTGGGCCGTTCGAGCAGTACTTC. Amino acids: CASSSGPFEQYF.